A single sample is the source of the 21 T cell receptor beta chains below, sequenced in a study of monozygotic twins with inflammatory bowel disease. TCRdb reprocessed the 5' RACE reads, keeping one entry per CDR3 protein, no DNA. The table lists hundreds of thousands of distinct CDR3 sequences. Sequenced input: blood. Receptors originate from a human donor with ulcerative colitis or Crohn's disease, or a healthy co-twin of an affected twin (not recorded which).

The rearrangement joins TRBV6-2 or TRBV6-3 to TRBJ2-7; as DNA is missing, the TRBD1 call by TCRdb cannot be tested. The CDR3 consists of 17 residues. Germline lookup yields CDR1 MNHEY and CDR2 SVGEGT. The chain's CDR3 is CASSYSIWDRKADEQYF.

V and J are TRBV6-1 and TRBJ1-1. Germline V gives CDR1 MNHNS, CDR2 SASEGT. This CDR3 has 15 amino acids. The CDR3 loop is CASSELRTWNTEAFF.

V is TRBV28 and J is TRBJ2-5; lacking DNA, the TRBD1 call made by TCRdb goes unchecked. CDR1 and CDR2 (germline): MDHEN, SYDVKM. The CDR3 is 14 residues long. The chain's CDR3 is CASRGTGVGETQYF.

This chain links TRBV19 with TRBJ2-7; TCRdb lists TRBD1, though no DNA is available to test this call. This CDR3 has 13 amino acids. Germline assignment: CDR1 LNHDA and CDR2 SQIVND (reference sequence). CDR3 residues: CATSTGIISEQYF.

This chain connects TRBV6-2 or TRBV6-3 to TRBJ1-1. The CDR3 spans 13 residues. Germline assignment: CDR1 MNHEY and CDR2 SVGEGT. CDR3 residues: CASRQTLREVAFF.

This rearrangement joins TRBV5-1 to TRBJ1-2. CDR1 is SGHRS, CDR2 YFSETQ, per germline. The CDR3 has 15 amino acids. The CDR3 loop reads CASSLETGTTYGYTF.

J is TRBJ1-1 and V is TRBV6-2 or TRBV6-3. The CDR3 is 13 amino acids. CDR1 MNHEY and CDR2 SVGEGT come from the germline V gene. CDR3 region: CASSYWANTEAFF.

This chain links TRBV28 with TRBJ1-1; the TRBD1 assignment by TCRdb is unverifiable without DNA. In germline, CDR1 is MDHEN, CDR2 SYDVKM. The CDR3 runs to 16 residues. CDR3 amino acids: CASYSTPGQLNTEAFF.

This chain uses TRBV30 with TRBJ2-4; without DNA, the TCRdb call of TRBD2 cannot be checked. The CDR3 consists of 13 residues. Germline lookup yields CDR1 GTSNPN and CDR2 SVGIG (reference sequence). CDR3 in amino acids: CACVIAGENIQYF.

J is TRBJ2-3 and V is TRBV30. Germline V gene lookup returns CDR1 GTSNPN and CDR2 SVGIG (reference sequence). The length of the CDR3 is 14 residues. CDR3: CAWSLALSTDTQYF.

CDR3: CASSLSGQGPETQYF. The gene calls are TRBV28 and TRBJ2-5; the D call of TRBD1 rests on TCRdb alone, since no DNA is present to check it. Germline values: CDR1 MDHEN, CDR2 SYDVKM. This CDR3 has 15 amino acids.

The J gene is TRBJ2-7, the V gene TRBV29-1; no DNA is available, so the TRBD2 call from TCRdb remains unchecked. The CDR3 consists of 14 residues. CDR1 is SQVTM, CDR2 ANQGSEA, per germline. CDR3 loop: CSARASGSSYEQYF.

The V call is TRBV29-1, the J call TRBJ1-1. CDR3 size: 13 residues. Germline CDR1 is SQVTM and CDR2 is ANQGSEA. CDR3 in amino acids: CSVAGRMNTEAFF.

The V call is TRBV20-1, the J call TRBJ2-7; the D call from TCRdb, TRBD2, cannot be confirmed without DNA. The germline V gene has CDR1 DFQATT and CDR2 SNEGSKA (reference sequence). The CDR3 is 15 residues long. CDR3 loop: CSAKVPGLTPAEQYF.

The CDR3: CAISENLLSYEQYF. V usage is TRBV10-3 and J usage is TRBJ2-7; absent DNA, TCRdb's TRBD2 call cannot be checked. CDR1 is ENHRY and CDR2 is SYGVKD in the germline V gene. There are 14 residues in the CDR3.

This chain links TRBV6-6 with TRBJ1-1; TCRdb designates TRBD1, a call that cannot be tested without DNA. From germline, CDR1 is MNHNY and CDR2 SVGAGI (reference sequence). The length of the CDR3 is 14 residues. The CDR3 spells CASSLTAMNTEAFF.

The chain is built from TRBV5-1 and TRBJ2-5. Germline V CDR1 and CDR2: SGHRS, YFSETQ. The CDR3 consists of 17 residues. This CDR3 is CASSLVQLGSYQETQYF. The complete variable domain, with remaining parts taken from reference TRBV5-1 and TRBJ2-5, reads KAGVTQTPRYLIKTRGQQVTLSCSPISGHRSVSWYQQTPGQGLQFLFEYFSETQRNKGNFPGRFSGRQFSNSRSEMNVSTLELGDSALYLCASSLVQLGSYQETQYFGPGTRLLVL.

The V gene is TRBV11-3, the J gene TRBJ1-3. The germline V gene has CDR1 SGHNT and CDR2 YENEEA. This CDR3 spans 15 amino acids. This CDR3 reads CASSRDGFSGNTIYF.

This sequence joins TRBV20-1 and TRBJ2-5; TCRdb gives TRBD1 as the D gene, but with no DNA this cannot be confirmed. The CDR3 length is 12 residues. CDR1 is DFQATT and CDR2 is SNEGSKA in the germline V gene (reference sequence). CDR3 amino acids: CSVDREAETQYF.

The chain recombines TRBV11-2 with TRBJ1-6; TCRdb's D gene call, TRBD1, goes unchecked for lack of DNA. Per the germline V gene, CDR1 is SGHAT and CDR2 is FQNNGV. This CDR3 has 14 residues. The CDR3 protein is CASSSTGVDSPLHF.

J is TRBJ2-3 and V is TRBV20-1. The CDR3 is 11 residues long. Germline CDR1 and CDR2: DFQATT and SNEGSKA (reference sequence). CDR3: CSAIVGDTQYF.